What follows is one T cell receptor beta chain and its context. Only in-frame clones appear in the TCRdb table, and some are missing; sequencing was by immunoSEQ multiplex PCR. The profile shows around 300,000 clones, 83% of them singletons. This record belongs to a study of blood T cell repertoires in COVID-19. Study at large: Sample material is recorded as cDNA or gDNA derived from T cells, B-cell-depleted T cells, or PBMCs.

V was clipped by 8 bases and J by 5 bases, with 13 bases between them. This CDR3 has 12 amino acids. This chain connects TRBV12-3 or TRBV12-4 to TRBJ2-7; D is possibly TRBD1 (6 bases). The receptor comes from a woman aged 50 to 60 who had recovered from COVID-19. Sequenced sample: peripheral blood. CDR3 bases: TGTGCCAGCGGCACAGGGAGTCACGAGCAGTACTTC. Translating gives CASGTGSHEQYF.